Detailed here is one T cell receptor beta chain. This entry is derived from a study of blood T cell repertoires in COVID-19. Study background: Spain, Italy and the United States supplied samples that represented acute and convalescent COVID-19. PBMCs, B-cell-depleted T cells, or T cells provided the cDNA or gDNA that made up the material.

The V and J ends lost 8 bases and 4 bases respectively, with 3 bases between them. Germline values: CDR1 SGHTA, CDR2 FQGNSA. This CDR3 has 11 residues. How the authors handled the data: Amplified reference gene primers provided the basis for estimating nucleated cell counts. This table comes from immunoSEQ multiplex PCR, and its TCRdb copy is limited to in-frame clones, with some not included. V and J calls and clone size are those listed in that table; D and trimming were worked out from the DNA. The sample records about 70,000 clones, around 86% being singletons. This receptor was obtained from a man in his 70s with active COVID-19. This chain joins TRBV7-2 and TRBJ2-6; no clear D. The sample taken for sequencing was peripheral blood. The CDR3 spells CASAGANVLTF. Written as DNA, the CDR3 is TGTGCCAGCGCGGGGGCCAACGTCCTGACTTTC. The whole variable domain, filled in from reference TRBV7-2 and TRBJ2-6, reads GAGVSQSPSNKVTEKGKDVELRCDPISGHTALYWYRQSLGQGLEFLIYFQGNSAPDKSGLPSDRFSAERTGGSVSTLTIQRTQQEDSAVYLCASAGANVLTFGAGSRLTVL.